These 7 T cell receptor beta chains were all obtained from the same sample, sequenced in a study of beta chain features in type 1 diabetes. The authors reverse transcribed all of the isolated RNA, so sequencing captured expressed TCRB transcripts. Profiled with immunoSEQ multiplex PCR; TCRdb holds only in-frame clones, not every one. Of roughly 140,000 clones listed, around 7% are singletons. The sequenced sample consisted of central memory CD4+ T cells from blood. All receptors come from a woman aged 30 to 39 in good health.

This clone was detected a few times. CDR3 DNA sequence: TGTGCCAGCAGCCATTCTCCCTACTACGAGCAGTACTTC. Protein sequence: CASSHSPYYEQYF. This chain uses TRBV14 with TRBJ2-7; no clear D. Trimming cost V 3 bases and J 3 bases, with 9 bases left between them. Germline CDR1 and CDR2: SGHDN and FVKESK. The CDR3 contains 13 residues.

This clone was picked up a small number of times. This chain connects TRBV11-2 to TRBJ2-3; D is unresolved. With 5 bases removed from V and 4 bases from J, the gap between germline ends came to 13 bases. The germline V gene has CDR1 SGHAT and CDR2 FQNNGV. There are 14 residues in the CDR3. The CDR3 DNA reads TGTGCCAGCAGCCCTACCCTCGTTGCAGATACGCAGTATTTT. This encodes CASSPTLVADTQYF.

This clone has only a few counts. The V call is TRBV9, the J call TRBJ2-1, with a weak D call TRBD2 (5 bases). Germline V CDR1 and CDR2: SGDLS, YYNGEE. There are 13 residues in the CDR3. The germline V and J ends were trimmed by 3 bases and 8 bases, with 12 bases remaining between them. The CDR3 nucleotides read TGTGCCAGCAGCGACGCCCTAGCTGATGAGCAGTTCTTC. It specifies CASSDALADEQFF.

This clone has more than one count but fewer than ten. The CDR3 here is CASSAGTGYGYTF. CDR3 nucleotides: TGTGCCAGCAGCGCGGGGACAGGGTACGGCTACACCTTC. This chain connects TRBV25-1 to TRBJ1-2; TRBD1 matches 9 bases. V dropped 6 bases and J dropped 8; count of bases not matched to a gene: 7. CDR1 is MGHDK and CDR2 is SYGVNS in the germline V gene. This CDR3 comprises 13 residues.

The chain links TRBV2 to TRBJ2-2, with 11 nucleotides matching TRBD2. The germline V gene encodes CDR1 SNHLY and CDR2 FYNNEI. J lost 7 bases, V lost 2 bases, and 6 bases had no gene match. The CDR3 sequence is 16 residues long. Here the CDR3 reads CASSEQLAGGDGELFF. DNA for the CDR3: TGTGCCAGCAGTGAACAGCTAGCGGGAGGAGACGGGGAGCTGTTTTTT.

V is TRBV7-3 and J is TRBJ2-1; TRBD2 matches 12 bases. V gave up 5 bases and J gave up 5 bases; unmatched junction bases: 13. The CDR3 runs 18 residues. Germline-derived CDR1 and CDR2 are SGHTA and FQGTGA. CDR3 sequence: CASSKAGLAGFQNNEQFF. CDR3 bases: TGTGCCAGCAGCAAAGCGGGACTAGCGGGTTTTCAGAACAATGAGCAGTTCTTC.

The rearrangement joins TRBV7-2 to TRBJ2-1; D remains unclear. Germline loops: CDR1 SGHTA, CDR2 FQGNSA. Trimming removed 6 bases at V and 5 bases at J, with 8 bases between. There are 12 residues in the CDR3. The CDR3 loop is CASRYIDNEQFF. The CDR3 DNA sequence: TGTGCCAGCAGATACATTGACAATGAGCAGTTCTTC. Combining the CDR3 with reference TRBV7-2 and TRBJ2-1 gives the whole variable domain GAGVSQSPSNKVTEKGKDVELRCDPISGHTALYWYRQSLGQGLEFLIYFQGNSAPDKSGLPSDRFSAERTGGSVSTLTIQRTQQEDSAVYLCASRYIDNEQFFGPGTRLTVL.